These 23 T cell receptor beta chains were sequenced from one sample in a study of CD8 T cells in Susac syndrome (dated by TCRdb to the late 2010s). Receptor amplification or capture employed the immunoSEQ multiplex PCR assay. RNA was extracted using the RNeasy kit, and about 0.5 to 1 ug of the RNA was reverse transcribed with random hexamers. Clones were called with MiXCR by TCRdb after fastp trimmed the public reads at Q25, and only in-frame beta chains were retained. When rows share a CDR3 protein, they turn into one entry using the most common DNA and genes. The sample profile shows roughly 250,000 distinct CDR3 sequences; about 96% of them were found once. Jointly, the top ten make up less than 0.11% of the sample. Sequencing was performed on CD4+ T cells from PBMCs. The receptors here all came from a human donor with Susac syndrome.

The chain couples TRBV4-1 to TRBJ1-4; D gene unclear. Trimming stripped 1 base from V and 3 bases from J, with 12 bases between. CDR3 size: 16 residues. Germline CDR1 is MGHRA and CDR2 is YSYEKL. CDR3: CASSQGVREPNEKLFF. CDR3 DNA sequence: TGCGCCAGCAGCCAAGGGGTGCGAGAACCTAATGAAAAACTGTTTTTT.

The V gene is TRBV6-5, the J gene TRBJ2-7; D gene uncertain. Germline lookup yields CDR1 MNHEY and CDR2 SVGAGI. The CDR3 contains 12 residues. V gave up 5 bases and J gave up 7 bases, with 12 bases separating them. The CDR3 region has the DNA TGTGCCAGCAGTGTACTGGGTGGGGAGCAGTACTTC. Translation: CASSVLGGEQYF.

The chain carries TRBV3-1 and TRBJ2-1; 8 bases fit TRBD2. The CDR3 totals 16 residues. V was clipped by 5 bases and J by 5 bases; unmatched bases: 11. CDR1 and CDR2 from the germline V gene are LGHDT and YNNKEL (reference sequence). CDR3 nucleotides: TGTGCCAGCAGCTACCGTAAGACTAGCGTTCACAATGAGCAGTTCTTC. Amino acid sequence: CASSYRKTSVHNEQFF.

The rearrangement uses TRBV29-1 and TRBJ1-1; TRBD1 matches at 7 bases. The germline V gene has CDR1 SQVTM and CDR2 ANQGSEA. Trimming cost V 2 bases and J 4 bases; bases outside gene matches: 4. The CDR3 runs to 13 residues. The chain's CDR3 is CSVESQGGTEAFF. The CDR3 region has the DNA TGCAGCGTTGAAAGTCAGGGGGGCACTGAAGCTTTCTTT.

The chain has TRBV7-9 and TRBJ1-5; D is unclear. From germline, CDR1 is SEHNR and CDR2 FQNEAQ (reference sequence). This CDR3 spans 14 amino acids. Trimming removed 5 bases from V and 1 base from J, with 9 bases in between. The CDR3 region is CASSRYDSNQPQHF. The CDR3 bases are TGTGCCAGCAGCCGGTACGACAGCAATCAGCCCCAGCATTTT.

The chain links TRBV29-1 to TRBJ1-2, with D possibly matching TRBD1 (5 bases). Looked up from germline, CDR1 is SQVTM and CDR2 is ANQGSEA. The V end was cut by 7 bases, the J end by 5 bases, with 23 bases between. This CDR3 spans 15 amino acids. CDR3 protein: CSGPGRPPLSYGYTF. CDR3 DNA sequence: TGCAGCGGTCCAGGGAGGCCCCCTCTTAGTTATGGCTACACCTTC.

The CDR3 bases are TGTGCCAGCAGTCTAGGTCCGAACACTGAAGCTTTCTTT. This gives the protein CASSLGPNTEAFF. The rearrangement joins TRBV14 to TRBJ1-1; D gene unclear. Germline CDR1 reads SGHDN; CDR2 reads FVKESK. This CDR3 is 13 amino acids long. Trimming removed 6 bases from V and 1 base from J, with 9 bases in between.

This rearrangement joins TRBV20-1 to TRBJ1-5; 8 bases agree with TRBD1. From germline, CDR1 is DFQATT and CDR2 SNEGSKA (reference sequence). This CDR3 region has 15 residues. The ends lost 4 bases at V and 2 bases at J; junction bases unmatched: 7. Written as DNA, the CDR3 is TGCAGTGCTAAACCCCAGGGGGCAGGCAATCAGCCCCAGCATTTT. Amino acid sequence: CSAKPQGAGNQPQHF.

The chain has TRBV6-2 or TRBV6-3 and TRBJ2-7, with D tentatively TRBD2 (5 bases). This CDR3 region has 11 residues. V lost 11 bases and J lost 3, with 11 bases in between. The germline V gene encodes CDR1 MNHEY and CDR2 SVGEGT. The CDR3 nucleotides are TGTGCCGCCGGGGTCGGCTACGAGCAGTACTTC. Protein: CAAGVGYEQYF.

The gene calls are TRBV20-1 and TRBJ2-7; D may be TRBD1 or TRBD2 (5 bases each). The CDR3 has 12 amino acids. Trimming stripped 5 bases from V and 3 bases from J, with 11 bases between. Germline CDR1 is DFQATT and CDR2 is SNEGSKA (reference sequence). CDR3 DNA sequence: TGCAGTGCTCGGGGTGGGGGCTACGAGCAGTACTTC. This sequence encodes CSARGGGYEQYF.

The chain joins TRBV12-3 or TRBV12-4 to TRBJ2-1; TRBD2 agrees at 10 bases. V lost 5 bases, J lost 5 bases, and 9 bases stayed unmatched. The CDR3 spans 16 residues. In DNA, the CDR3 is TGTGCCAGCAGTCCTCATAGCGGGAGGCCCAACAATGAGCAGTTCTTC. The encoded protein is CASSPHSGRPNNEQFF.

This sequence joins TRBV12-3 or TRBV12-4 and TRBJ2-7; the match to TRBD1 covers 8 bases. This CDR3 has 15 residues. The junction had 8 bases not matched to a gene; V was cut back by 5 bases and J by 2 bases. Written as DNA, the CDR3 is TGTGCCAGCAGTCCTGTGACAGGGGTAACCTACGAGCAGTACTTC. Protein: CASSPVTGVTYEQYF.

V is TRBV28 and J is TRBJ2-1; weak D call: TRBD2 (6 bases). Germline lookup yields CDR1 MDHEN and CDR2 SYDVKM. Trimming took 3 bases from V and 10 from J, leaving 19 bases between them. The CDR3 covers 15 residues. The CDR3 sequence is CASSFGGSGSGEQFF. The CDR3 region has the DNA TGTGCCAGCAGTTTCGGAGGGAGCGGTAGTGGGGAGCAGTTCTTC.

The chain joins TRBV9 to TRBJ1-2, with D uncertain. From germline, CDR1 is SGDLS and CDR2 YYNGEE. This CDR3 region has 13 residues. Deletions cut 1 base from V and 6 bases from J, with 10 bases between. The CDR3 nucleotides are TGTGCCAGCAGCGTAAGCGGGCAGAATGGCTACACCTTC. This gives the protein CASSVSGQNGYTF.

This rearrangement joins TRBV12-3 or TRBV12-4 to TRBJ1-2; TRBD1 might be the D (5 bases). The V end lost 6 bases, the J end lost 4 bases, and 12 bases lay between the germline ends. The CDR3 is 13 amino acids. CDR3 protein: CASRPTDVYGYTF. As DNA, the CDR3 is TGTGCCAGCAGACCGACAGACGTCTATGGCTACACCTTC.

This clonotype was seen a handful of times. V gene TRBV19 combines with J gene TRBJ2-2, with D possibly matching TRBD1 (5 bases). Germline V gives CDR1 LNHDA, CDR2 SQIVND (reference sequence). This CDR3 spans 14 amino acids. V lost 6 bases to trimming and J lost 2 bases, with 10 bases between them. CDR3 coding DNA: TGTGCCAGTAGAGCAGGGCCAAACACCGGGGAGCTGTTTTTT. Translated: CASRAGPNTGELFF.

J is TRBJ2-1 and V is TRBV10-3; D possibly matches TRBD1 or TRBD2 (5 bases each). From germline, CDR1 is ENHRY and CDR2 SYGVKD. CDR3 length: 12 amino acids. Trimming cost V 8 bases and J 10 bases, with 15 bases left between them. The CDR3: CAIQGARSEQFF. The CDR3 DNA is TGTGCCATCCAGGGAGCCAGGTCAGAGCAGTTCTTC.

The rearrangement joins TRBV28 to TRBJ2-7; 12 bases fit TRBD1. This CDR3 comprises 14 residues. Germline V gene sequence: CDR1 MDHEN, CDR2 SYDVKM. Unmatched junction bases numbered 3, after V lost 4 bases and J lost 5 bases. The CDR3 DNA reads as TGTGCCAGCAGTTCCGGGGACAGGGGGCACGAGCAGTACTTC. It encodes CASSSGDRGHEQYF.

The V and J genes are TRBV7-2 and TRBJ2-1; no definite D call. The CDR3 extends over 13 amino acids. Germline V gene sequence: CDR1 SGHTA, CDR2 FQGNSA. Trimming cost V 4 bases and J 9 bases, with 13 bases left between them. Here the CDR3 reads CASSSSMFGEQFF. The CDR3, as DNA: TGTGCCAGCAGCTCCAGTATGTTTGGTGAGCAGTTCTTC.

The V call is TRBV7-8, the J call TRBJ1-5, with D uncertain. CDR1 is SGHVS and CDR2 is FQNEAQ in the germline V gene. This CDR3 region has 13 residues. Trimming stripped 1 base from V and 6 bases from J, with 7 bases between. CDR3 in amino acids: CASSLVESQPQHF. The CDR3 DNA sequence: TGTGCCAGCAGCTTAGTGGAAAGTCAGCCCCAGCATTTT. Full variable domain (remainder filled in from reference TRBV7-8 and TRBJ1-5): GAGVSQSPRYKVAKRGQDVALRCDPISGHVSLFWYQQALGQGPEFLTYFQNEAQLDKSGLPSDRFFAERPEGSVSTLKIQRTQQEDSAVYLCASSLVESQPQHFGDGTRLSIL.

The genes are TRBV10-3 and TRBJ2-6; no firm D call. V gave up 7 bases and J gave up 4 bases, with 8 bases separating them. This CDR3 is built from 13 residues. CDR1 is ENHRY, CDR2 SYGVKD, per germline. Here the CDR3 reads CAIKSAGANVLTF. In nucleotides, the CDR3 is TGTGCCATCAAGTCTGCCGGGGCCAACGTCCTGACTTTC.

This rearrangement joins TRBV4-1 to TRBJ2-1; the D is unclear. This CDR3 has 13 amino acids. Trimming left V 2 bases short and J 8 bases short, with 10 bases between. CDR1 and CDR2 (germline): MGHRA, YSYEKL. The CDR3 protein is CASSQFGRHEQFF. In nucleotides, the CDR3 is TGCGCCAGCAGCCAATTTGGCCGGCATGAGCAGTTCTTC.

This chain links TRBV12-3 or TRBV12-4 with TRBJ1-5; D unclear. V was pared by 7 bases and J by 2 bases, with 12 bases between. The CDR3 contains 14 residues. The CDR3 nucleotides are TGTGCCAGCACCCAGAGTCAGGGCAATCAGCCCCAGCATTTT. Translation: CASTQSQGNQPQHF.